The rows below give T cell receptor beta chains drawn from one sample of a study of T-cell reconstitution after alpha-beta-depleted transplantation in children. TCRdb fed the PCR reads into MiXCR, producing one record per CDR3 protein. The sample records about 350,000 distinct CDR3 sequences, about 16% being singletons. The material sequenced was PBMCs, mostly from graft donor cells, taken 360 days after TCRalphabeta/CD19-depleted stem cell transplant. The receptors originated from a male patient aged 2 to 9 who had a stem cell transplant for acute lymphoblastic leukemia, so the T cells may come from the graft donor. CDR3s include the opening cysteine and the closing phenylalanine or tryptophan. Each record gives: clone size, D gene, J gene, V gene, CDR3 protein, CDR3 DNA. The D gene is left open where the match is weak. Not every row has a clone size; where given, it reads once, few, many or a size class.

- | - | TRBJ1-2 | TRBV12-3/TRBV12-4 | CASSLPKAVHGYTF | TGTGCCAGCAGTTTACCCAAGGCGGTACATGGCTACACCTTC
many | - | TRBJ2-1 | TRBV4-2 | CASSQGQLAYIEASSSYNEQFF | TGTGCCAGCAGCCAAGGACAGTTAGCTTACATTGAGGCCTCAAGCTCCTACAATGAGCAGTTCTTC
- | TRBD2 | TRBJ2-2 | TRBV10-3 | CAISVDAGGHTGELFF | TGTGCCATCAGTGTAGACGCGGGAGGACACACCGGGGAGCTGTTTTTT
few | TRBD2 | TRBJ2-3 | TRBV28 | CASSSSAAGLAGDYISTDTQYF | TGTGCCAGCAGTTCATCCGCCGCGGGACTAGCCGGGGACTATATTAGCACAGATACGCAGTATTTT
many | TRBD2 | TRBJ2-3 | TRBV24-1 | CATSDTTSGSPTDTQYF | TGTGCCACCAGTGATACCACTAGCGGGAGCCCCACAGATACGCAGTATTTT
many | - | TRBJ1-1 | TRBV20-1 | CSARPRDLLNTEAFF | TGCAGTGCTAGACCCCGGGACCTTTTGAACACTGAAGCTTTCTTT
- | - | TRBJ1-1 | TRBV6-5 | CASSYSEGLAAATEAFF | TGTGCCAGCAGTTACTCCGAGGGTCTCGCCGCGGCCACTGAAGCTTTCTTT
- | - | TRBJ2-7 | TRBV20-1 | CSARDPRGGSSYEQYF | TGCAGTGCTAGAGATCCCAGGGGGGGTAGCTCCTACGAGCAGTACTTC
- | - | TRBJ2-7 | TRBV5-6 | CASSLGANHYEQYF | TGTGCCAGCAGCTTGGGAGCAAACCACTACGAGCAGTACTTC
- | TRBD2 | TRBJ2-7 | TRBV3-1 | CASSQDTSGAYEQYF | TGTGCCAGCAGCCAAGATACGAGCGGGGCCTACGAGCAGTACTTC
few | - | TRBJ2-1 | TRBV5-1 | CASSLFVGGMEEQFF | TGCGCCAGCAGCTTGTTTGTTGGGGGAATGGAGGAGCAGTTCTTC
- | TRBD2 | TRBJ2-7 | TRBV6-2/TRBV6-3 | CASSPPTSESYEQYF | TGTGCCAGCAGTCCTCCGACTAGCGAAAGCTACGAGCAGTACTTC
few | TRBD1 | TRBJ1-5 | TRBV4-3 | CASSQGWDRVQPQHF | TGCGCCAGCAGCCAAGGATGGGACAGGGTTCAGCCCCAGCATTTT
few | TRBD1 | TRBJ2-7 | TRBV7-2 | CASSLAPGQGYEQYF | TGTGCCAGCAGCTTAGCCCCGGGACAGGGATACGAGCAGTACTTC
once | - | TRBJ2-5 | TRBV5-6 | CASSGPADYEETQYF | TGTGCCAGCAGCGGCCCCGCGGACTATGAAGAGACCCAGTACTTC
few | TRBD2 | TRBJ2-5 | TRBV9 | CASSTGLAGVGETQYF | TGTGCCAGCAGCACGGGACTAGCGGGAGTCGGGGAGACCCAGTACTTC
few | TRBD2 | TRBJ2-7 | TRBV13 | CASSNREEGYEQYF | TGTGCCAGCAGCAACCGGGAGGAGGGCTACGAGCAGTACTTC
many | TRBD2 | TRBJ2-3 | TRBV14 | CASSPRVAGVLVTDTQYF | TGTGCCAGCAGCCCCCGGGTAGCGGGAGTCCTTGTCACAGATACGCAGTATTTT
- | - | TRBJ2-5 | TRBV6-1 | CASSPPGARETQYF | TGTGCCAGCAGTCCTCCGGGGGCGAGGGAGACCCAGTACTTC
few | - | TRBJ2-7 | TRBV12-3/TRBV12-4 | CASSWGHDYEQYF | TGTGCCAGCAGTTGGGGACACGATTACGAGCAGTACTTC
many | TRBD2 | TRBJ2-1 | TRBV20-1 | CSARDWAGGLNEQFF | TGCAGTGCTAGAGATTGGGCGGGAGGGCTCAATGAGCAGTTCTTC
few | TRBD1 | TRBJ1-1 | TRBV4-3 | CASSQDPGTEAPEAFF | TGCGCCAGCAGCCAAGATCCCGGGACAGAAGCTCCTGAAGCTTTCTTT
few | - | TRBJ2-3 | TRBV5-8 | CASSLLSSRYTDTQYF | TGTGCCAGCAGCCTTCTGTCTAGCCGATACACAGATACGCAGTATTTT
few | - | TRBJ1-5 | TRBV28 | CASSLRAPNQPQHF | TGTGCCAGCAGTTTAAGGGCCCCAAATCAGCCCCAGCATTTT
- | - | TRBJ1-5 | TRBV6-2/TRBV6-3 | CASSWQLVQPQHF | TGTGCCAGCTCCTGGCAGCTAGTTCAGCCCCAGCATTTT
- | TRBD1 | TRBJ2-3 | TRBV28 | CASTTSIRTGRTDTQYF | TGTGCCAGCACCACTTCAATACGGACAGGGAGGACAGATACGCAGTATTTT
- | - | TRBJ2-5 | TRBV4-2 | CASSQARQTGVNQETQYF | TGTGCCAGCAGCCAAGCACGACAGACTGGGGTAAACCAAGAGACCCAGTACTTC
- | - | TRBJ2-7 | TRBV30 | CAFISGSTGTEQYF | TGTGCCTTCATATCGGGGTCCACGGGAACCGAGCAGTACTTC
few | TRBD1 | TRBJ2-5 | TRBV5-1 | CASSPLTGTGETQYF | TGCGCCAGCAGCCCTCTGACCGGGACAGGGGAGACCCAGTACTTC
- | - | TRBJ2-7 | TRBV28 | CASRLRGGYEQYF | TGTGCCAGCCGCCTCAGGGGAGGCTACGAGCAGTACTTC
few | - | TRBJ1-1 | TRBV29-1 | CSVEDPGFEAFF | TGCAGCGTTGAAGATCCTGGGTTTGAAGCTTTCTTT
- | - | TRBJ2-2 | TRBV4-2 | CASSQPTGLLNTGELFF | TGTGCCAGCAGCCAGCCTACGGGACTTCTGAACACCGGGGAGCTGTTTTTT
few | TRBD2 | TRBJ2-5 | TRBV20-1 | CSARGLAEETQYF | TGCAGTGCCCGGGGACTAGCCGAAGAGACCCAGTACTTC
few | - | TRBJ2-4 | TRBV28 | CASSLSGAQNIQYF | TGTGCCAGCAGTTTATCAGGGGCCCAAAACATTCAGTACTTC
- | TRBD1 | TRBJ1-5 | TRBV12-3/TRBV12-4 | CASSVRTGGYRGTQHF | TGTGCCAGCAGTGTAAGGACAGGGGGCTATCGCGGTACCCAGCATTTT
few | TRBD2 | TRBJ2-5 | TRBV18 | CASSREREANGGTQYF | TGTGCCAGCTCACGTGAACGGGAGGCCAACGGTGGGACCCAGTACTTC
few | - | TRBJ2-3 | TRBV4-1 | CASSQRPSTVFSTDTQYF | TGCGCCAGCAGCCAAAGACCTTCGACAGTTTTTAGCACAGATACGCAGTATTTT
- | TRBD2 | TRBJ2-3 | TRBV5-1 | CASSQPGLAETDTQYF | TGCGCCAGCAGCCAACCGGGACTAGCGGAGACAGATACGCAGTATTTT
many | - | TRBJ1-1 | TRBV12-3/TRBV12-4 | CASSTRRLNTEAFF | TGTGCCAGCAGTACCAGACGTTTGAACACTGAAGCTTTCTTT
- | TRBD1 | TRBJ2-3 | TRBV7-9 | CASSQDDRDSDTQYF | TGTGCCAGCAGCCAAGACGACAGGGATTCAGATACGCAGTATTTT
few | - | TRBJ2-1 | TRBV12-3/TRBV12-4 | CASSLEVGADSYNEQFF | TGTGCCAGCAGTCTAGAGGTTGGCGCTGACTCCTACAATGAGCAGTTCTTC
- | - | TRBJ1-1 | TRBV7-8 | CASSWQTEATEAFF | TGTGCCAGCAGCTGGCAGACAGAGGCCACTGAAGCTTTCTTT
- | TRBD1 | TRBJ2-5 | TRBV20-1 | CSARTFGQGQETQYF | TGCAGTGCCCGTACTTTTGGACAGGGGCAAGAGACCCAGTACTTC
once | - | TRBJ2-7 | TRBV3-1 | CTSCPLTWGTETTYEQYF | TGTACCAGCTGTCCCCTAACGTGGGGCACTGAGACCACCTACGAGCAGTACTTC
- | - | TRBJ2-7 | TRBV28 | CASSFGPSYGQYF | TGTGCCAGCAGTTTCGGGCCCTCCTACGGGCAGTACTTC
- | - | TRBJ2-5 | TRBV4-3 | CASSPGRQVGGETQYF | TGCGCCAGCAGCCCTGGAAGGCAGGTCGGAGGAGAGACCCAGTACTTC
- | - | TRBJ1-1 | TRBV5-4 | CASSMQVGGVTEAFF | TGTGCCAGCAGTATGCAAGTTGGGGGGGTCACTGAAGCTTTCTTT
- | TRBD1 | TRBJ2-2 | TRBV4-1 | CASSQAPLGQVDGELFF | TGCGCCAGCAGCCAAGCCCCCTTGGGACAGGTTGACGGGGAGCTGTTTTTT
- | TRBD2 | TRBJ2-1 | TRBV20-1 | CSARSLSGSVNEQFF | TGCAGTGCTAGGTCCCTTAGCGGGAGTGTGAATGAGCAGTTCTTC
few | TRBD2 | TRBJ2-1 | TRBV29-1 | CSVGGRGGPGYNEQFF | TGCAGCGTTGGGGGTAGGGGAGGGCCAGGGTACAATGAGCAGTTCTTC
- | TRBD1 | TRBJ1-5 | TRBV30 | CAWRGQGRNQPQHF | TGTGCCTGGAGGGGACAGGGCCGAAATCAGCCCCAGCATTTT
- | - | TRBJ2-7 | TRBV4-3 | CASSQERGSREQYF | TGCGCCAGCAGCCAAGAGAGGGGGAGCCGAGAGCAGTACTTC
- | - | TRBJ2-7 | TRBV7-2 | CASSRLPESYEQYF | TGTGCCAGCAGCCGCCTACCCGAATCCTACGAGCAGTACTTC
few | TRBD2 | TRBJ2-7 | TRBV7-6 | CASSSRDYSYEQYF | TGTGCCAGCAGCTCCCGGGACTACTCCTACGAGCAGTACTTC
- | - | TRBJ1-1 | TRBV7-9 | CASSSRIGHGNTEAFF | TGTGCCAGCAGCTCTCGGATAGGGCATGGGAACACTGAAGCTTTCTTT